A single sample is the source of the 10 T cell receptor beta chains below, sequenced in a study of identical twins. TCRdb reprocessed the 5' RACE reads via MiXCR and lists one record per CDR3 protein. The profile shows around 490,000 distinct CDR3 sequences, approximately 20% of them singletons. This sample also belongs to another study, concerning yellow fever vaccine responses in identical twins.

Sequences were obtained from CD4+ T cells sorted from blood. All receptors derive from a woman aged 18-35 years in good health.

This clonotype was found many times. The chain carries TRBV12-3 or TRBV12-4 and TRBJ2-1; D remains unclear. CDR3 length: 12 amino acids. V was shortened by 6 bases and J by 5 bases, with 8 bases between the two germline ends. CDR3 DNA: TGTGCCAGCAGATCACTCGACAATGAGCAGTTCTTC. This gives the protein CASRSLDNEQFF.

This clonotype has only a few counts. V usage is TRBV11-1 and J usage is TRBJ2-3; TRBD1 aligns across 7 bases. V lost 5 bases and J lost 3; bases outside the gene matches: 17. CDR3 length: 18 residues. Per germline, CDR1 SGHAT and CDR2 FQDESV (reference sequence). This CDR3 reads CASSQNLPPGQTTDTQYF. The DNA for the CDR3 is TGTGCCAGCAGCCAGAACCTTCCGCCGGGACAGACAACAGATACGCAGTATTTT.

This clonotype has just a few counts. The chain links TRBV5-6 to TRBJ2-1; weak D call: TRBD1 (6 bases). Germline V gene data show CDR1 as SGHDT and CDR2 as YYEEEE. The CDR3 runs 16 residues. V lost 0 bases, J lost 1 base, and 11 bases lay in between. DNA of the CDR3: TGTGCCAGCAGCTTGGCGGGACACCTTTCCTACAATGAGCAGTTCTTC. Encoded protein: CASSLAGHLSYNEQFF.

This clonotype has more than one count but fewer than ten. The rearrangement joins TRBV29-1 to TRBJ2-2, with D possibly being TRBD1 or TRBD2 (6 bases each). This CDR3 spans 14 amino acids. The ends were cut back, 1 base at V and 3 bases at J, with 9 bases in the middle. Germline CDR1 and CDR2: SQVTM and ANQGSEA. DNA of the CDR3: TGCAGCGTTGAAGCGGGGGCTGACACCGGGGAGCTGTTTTTT. Amino acid sequence: CSVEAGADTGELFF.

At least ten counts were recorded for this clonotype. In nucleotides, the CDR3 is TGTGCCAGCACCGTGACAGCGACCCATAATTCACCCCTCCACTTT. Amino acid sequence: CASTVTATHNSPLHF. The chain combines TRBV12-3 or TRBV12-4 with TRBJ1-6, with D possibly matching TRBD1 (5 bases). The CDR3 is made up of 15 amino acids. Trimming left V 7 bases short and J 5 bases short, with 15 bases between.

The rearrangement uses TRBV24-1 and TRBJ2-7; D gene unclear. The germline V and J ends were trimmed by 2 bases and 1 base, with 8 bases remaining between them. Germline V gene sequence: CDR1 KGHDR, CDR2 SFDVKD. CDR3 size: 14 residues. This CDR3 reads CATSDSAVSYEQYF. For the CDR3, the DNA is TGTGCCACCAGTGATTCGGCAGTTTCCTACGAGCAGTACTTC.

In its sample, this clonotype was seen many times. J is TRBJ2-6 and V is TRBV12-3 or TRBV12-4; D not resolved. Trimming shortened V by 6 bases and J by 4 bases, and 16 bases separated the two germline ends. The CDR3 runs 16 residues. CDR3 in amino acids: CASSLVPGSGANVLTF. DNA of the CDR3: TGTGCCAGCAGCCTAGTCCCGGGTTCCGGGGCCAACGTCCTGACTTTC.

This clonotype was detected once. The rearrangement joins TRBV20-1 to TRBJ1-6; 7 bases are a match to TRBD1. Germline V gene lookup returns CDR1 DFQATT and CDR2 SNEGSKA (reference sequence). With V trimmed by 6 bases and J by 6 bases, 8 bases remained unmatched. CDR3 size: 14 residues. CDR3 sequence reads: CSAGQEDRNSPLHF. DNA for the CDR3: TGCAGTGCCGGACAGGAGGATCGTAATTCACCCCTCCACTTT.

The gene calls are TRBV6-1 and TRBJ2-2, with D perhaps TRBD1 (5 bases). This CDR3 contains 16 residues. The V and J ends lost 6 bases and 1 base respectively, with 15 bases between them. Germline V gene sequence: CDR1 MNHNS, CDR2 SASEGT. The CDR3: CASSSLGRENTGELFF. CDR3 DNA sequence: TGTGCCAGCAGCTCTTTGGGGCGCGAGAACACCGGGGAGCTGTTTTTT.

This clonotype has more than one count but fewer than ten. The chain recombines TRBV20-1 with TRBJ2-5; TRBD1 or TRBD2 may be the D gene (7 bases each). V was clipped by 6 bases and J by 5 bases, with 19 bases between them. CDR3 length: 14 residues. The germline CDR1 and CDR2 sequences are DFQATT and SNEGSKA (reference sequence). CDR3 protein: CSAKKTGRGETQYF. The CDR3 DNA reads TGCAGTGCAAAGAAGACAGGGCGGGGGGAGACCCAGTACTTC.